The T cell receptor (beta chain) under discussion was sequenced for a study of T cell responses to AZD1222 COVID-19 vaccine. Study outcomes and limitations: Without day 14 samples, only post-peak T cell repertoires were studied. Spike-wide vaccine-associated CD4 TCRs dominated at 160-218 and 743-854. Rises in breadth and depth of Spike-specific TCRs came after two AZD1222 doses. Donor demographics were predominantly white British with a female majority; clonal diversity may be underestimated.

Notes on this clone: Its antigen remains unknown.

Generated by immunoSEQ multiplex PCR, the TCRdb table keeps only in-frame clones and is missing some. The top ten hold about 1.5% of the sample, which has some 120,000 clones, approximately 85% seen once. The receptor comes from an adult in good health. Here the sequenced sample was peripheral blood, taken on day 0 of AZD1222 vaccination.

In DNA, the CDR3 is TGTGCCAGCAGTAACCCTCCGGACTCTGGAAACACCATATATTTT. Amino acids: CASSNPPDSGNTIYF. The chain couples TRBV6-5 to TRBJ1-3; D remains ambiguous. Germline V gene lookup returns CDR1 MNHEY and CDR2 SVGAGI. Deletions cut 5 bases from V and 0 bases from J, with 11 bases between. The CDR3 loop spans 15 amino acids.